Each of the 21 T cell receptor beta chains below was sequenced from the same sample in a study of shared clonotypes between healthy human individuals. TCRdb keeps only in-frame clones here, not all; method: immunoSEQ multiplex PCR. This sample has about 470,000 clones, with more than 75% found just once. Sequencing input: PBMCs. The source is a woman between 35 and 50 years old in good health. Some clones in this sample may be carry-over from other donors' samples.

The genes are TRBV5-4 and TRBJ1-3, with 7 bases lining up with TRBD1. Germline-derived CDR1 and CDR2 are SGHNT and YYREEE (reference sequence). Trimming cost V 3 bases and J 4 bases; bases outside gene matches: 10. The CDR3 is 16 residues long. In DNA form, the CDR3 reads TGTGCCAGCAGCTCGCCGTTAACAGGGGAGGGAAACACCATATATTTT. Encoded protein: CASSSPLTGEGNTIYF.

This clone has just a few counts. The V and J genes are TRBV4-2 and TRBJ2-2; 13 bases map to TRBD2. CDR3 length equals 18 residues. J lost 5 bases, V lost 0 bases, and 6 bases had no gene match. Germline V gene lookup returns CDR1 LGHNA and CDR2 YNFKEQ. The CDR3 is CASSQDPTGLAGTGELFF. CDR3 in DNA: TGTGCCAGCAGCCAAGACCCTACGGGACTAGCGGGAACCGGGGAGCTGTTTTTT.

J is TRBJ2-1 and V is TRBV30; D is uncertain. The CDR3 loop spans 15 amino acids. Trimming shortened V by 0 bases and J by 2 bases, and 11 bases separated the two germline ends. Germline values: CDR1 GTSNPN, CDR2 SVGIG (reference sequence). Here the CDR3 DNA reads TGTGCCTGGAGTGTACCTGGCCGCACCTACAATGAGCAGTTCTTC. It yields the protein CAWSVPGRTYNEQFF.

The chain couples TRBV6-4 to TRBJ2-1; 14 bases line up with TRBD2. V gave up 3 bases and J gave up 8 bases; unmatched junction bases: 6. Looked up from germline, CDR1 is MRHNA and CDR2 is SNTAGT. This CDR3 has 16 residues. CDR3 amino acids: CASSEAGTSGSYEQFF. CDR3 DNA: TGTGCCAGCAGTGAGGCCGGGACTAGCGGGAGCTATGAGCAGTTCTTC.

The chain employs TRBV19 and TRBJ2-2; no clear D gene. Germline CDR1 LNHDA, CDR2 SQIVND (reference sequence). The CDR3 runs to 16 residues. Trimming took off 7 bases at V and 0 bases at J, with 15 bases between the two ends. CDR3 in DNA: TGTGCCAGTACCTCTTTGATAGGGTCGAACACCGGGGAGCTGTTTTTT. It is translated as CASTSLIGSNTGELFF.

The V gene is TRBV18, the J gene TRBJ2-2, with 7 nucleotides matching TRBD1. The V gene end was trimmed by 4 bases and the J gene end by 4 bases; junction bases not matched to a gene: 9. The germline V gene encodes CDR1 KGHSH and CDR2 LQKENI. This CDR3 has 16 residues. CDR3 sequence reads: CASSQGQPGFTGELFF. CDR3 sequence (DNA): TGTGCCAGCTCACAGGGACAGCCTGGTTTCACCGGGGAGCTGTTTTTT. Variable domain in full (rest from reference TRBV18 and TRBJ2-2): NAGVMQNPRHLVRRRGQEARLRCSPMKGHSHVYWYRQLPEEGLKFMVYLQKENIIDESGMPKERFSAEFPKEGPSILRIQQVVRGDSAAYFCASSQGQPGFTGELFFGEGSRLTVL.

The genes are TRBV28 and TRBJ2-7; 9 bases map to TRBD1. Germline V CDR1 and CDR2: MDHEN, SYDVKM. J gave up 2 bases and V 8 bases, and 4 bases lay outside the gene matches. CDR3 length: 13 residues. CDR3 coding DNA: TGTGCCAGCCGGCGACAGGGGGCCTACGAGCAGTACTTC. Protein product: CASRRQGAYEQYF.

V and J are TRBV20-1 and TRBJ2-1; D is perhaps TRBD2 (5 bases). Germline V gene sequence: CDR1 DFQATT, CDR2 SNEGSKA (reference sequence). V lost 3 bases, J lost 8 bases, and 8 bases lay in between. The length of the CDR3 is 11 residues. The CDR3 region is CSASSGYEQFF. The CDR3 region has the DNA TGCAGTGCTAGCTCGGGGTATGAGCAGTTCTTC.

This sequence joins TRBV5-6 and TRBJ2-5, with 10 positions matching TRBD2. The CDR3 runs 15 residues. Trimming removed 2 bases from V and 5 bases from J; junction bases left unmatched: 6. Germline lookup yields CDR1 SGHDT and CDR2 YYEEEE. The DNA of the CDR3 is TGTGCCAGCAGCTTCCTAGCGGGAGACAGGGAGACCCAGTACTTC. Protein: CASSFLAGDRETQYF.

This chain connects TRBV5-1 to TRBJ2-5, with 7 nucleotides matching TRBD1. The CDR3 covers 14 residues. Germline CDR1 and CDR2: SGHRS and YFSETQ. The V gene end was trimmed by 5 bases and the J gene end by 4 bases; junction bases not matched to a gene: 8. As DNA, the CDR3 is TGCGCCAGCAGTACCGAAAGGGGGCTAGAGACCCAGTACTTC. Protein: CASSTERGLETQYF.

The genes are TRBV11-2 and TRBJ1-2; weak D call: TRBD1 (5 bases). This CDR3 has 13 residues. Trimming removed 0 bases from V and 8 bases from J, with 10 bases in between. Germline values: CDR1 SGHAT, CDR2 FQNNGV. This CDR3 is CASSLDAGRGYTF. DNA for the CDR3: TGTGCCAGCAGCTTAGATGCAGGGCGAGGCTACACCTTC.

This rearrangement joins TRBV5-4 to TRBJ2-5; TRBD1 matches at 10 bases. V gave up 4 bases and J gave up 5 bases; unmatched junction bases: 8. Germline V gene sequence: CDR1 SGHNT, CDR2 YYREEE (reference sequence). CDR3 length: 15 amino acids. CDR3 region: CASSPGTGVGETQYF. The DNA for the CDR3 is TGTGCCAGCAGCCCCGGGACAGGGGTAGGGGAGACCCAGTACTTC.

The chain links TRBV30 to TRBJ2-7; possible D gene TRBD2, 5 bases. With 1 base removed from V and 3 bases from J, the gap between germline ends came to 13 bases. Germline V gene lookup returns CDR1 GTSNPN and CDR2 SVGIG (reference sequence). This CDR3 region has 14 residues. CDR3: CAWSGASSYYEQYF. The CDR3 nucleotides read TGTGCCTGGAGTGGGGCTAGCAGCTACTACGAGCAGTACTTC.

The rearrangement links TRBV5-1 to TRBJ2-5; 7 nucleotides line up with TRBD1. V was clipped by 4 bases and J by 1 base; unmatched bases: 7. Per the germline V gene, CDR1 is SGHRS and CDR2 is YFSETQ. The CDR3 spans 15 residues. CDR3 in DNA: TGCGCCAGCAGCCAGGGGGTGGGCACCCAAGAGACCCAGTACTTC. Protein sequence: CASSQGVGTQETQYF.

The genes are TRBV29-1 and TRBJ2-1, with a weak D call TRBD1 (5 bases). The CDR3 length is 13 residues. The V gene's germline CDR1 is SQVTM and CDR2 ANQGSEA. The V and J ends lost 2 bases and 8 bases respectively, with 13 bases between them. The CDR3 DNA sequence: TGCAGCGTTGAATCCAGGGATGGCGATGAGCAGTTCTTC. Encoded protein: CSVESRDGDEQFF.

This rearrangement joins TRBV28 to TRBJ2-7; D possibly corresponds to TRBD2 (6 bases). This CDR3 comprises 14 residues. Germline V gene sequence: CDR1 MDHEN, CDR2 SYDVKM. V lost 6 bases and J lost 4, with 16 bases in between. The CDR3 region is CASSPRDWSYEQYF. CDR3 sequence (DNA): TGTGCCAGCAGCCCCCGGGACTGGTCATACGAGCAGTACTTC.

Comment on this clone: The sample has other DNA sequences that encode this CDR3 too. The chain carries TRBV5-5 and TRBJ2-7; no firm D call. The CDR3 consists of 11 residues. Trimming removed 2 bases at V and 3 bases at J, with 3 bases between. Germline lookup yields CDR1 SGHKS and CDR2 YYEKEE (reference sequence). The CDR3 coding sequence is TGTGCCAGCAGCTTCCACTACGAGCAGTACTTC. As protein: CASSFHYEQYF.

The chain couples TRBV5-6 to TRBJ2-3; TRBD2 agrees at 9 bases. Trimming took 2 bases from V and 6 from J; bases not matched to a gene: 10. CDR1 SGHDT and CDR2 YYEEEE come from the germline V gene. This CDR3 has 16 residues. The CDR3 is CASSFISGSGADTQYF. The CDR3 region has the DNA TGTGCCAGCAGCTTTATTAGCGGGAGTGGGGCGGATACGCAGTATTTT.

The chain recombines TRBV29-1 with TRBJ2-7; D not certain. This CDR3 region has 13 residues. Germline CDR1 SQVTM, CDR2 ANQGSEA. V was cut by 4 bases and J by 7 bases, with 17 bases left in between. In DNA form, the CDR3 reads TGCAGCGTTGCGGGCAGCGCTGGGTTGGAGCAGTACTTC. It codes for CSVAGSAGLEQYF.

The chain has TRBV11-3 and TRBJ2-1, with D possibly TRBD2 on 5 matching bases. Deletions cut 0 bases from V and 7 bases from J, with 10 bases between. CDR3 length: 14 amino acids. The V gene's germline CDR1 is SGHNT and CDR2 YENEEA. The CDR3 here is CASSLDPSLNEQFF. CDR3 sequence (DNA): TGTGCCAGCAGCTTAGATCCTAGCTTAAATGAGCAGTTCTTC.

This chain joins TRBV19 and TRBJ1-2; tentative D call: TRBD1 (6 bases). The V gene's germline CDR1 is LNHDA and CDR2 SQIVND (reference sequence). The ends were cut back, 5 bases at V and 5 bases at J, with 15 bases in the middle. This CDR3 spans 14 amino acids. This CDR3 is CASSATGFEYGYTF. The CDR3 DNA reads TGTGCCAGTAGTGCTACAGGGTTTGAGTATGGCTACACCTTC.